Below, 25 T cell receptor beta chains from the same sample are listed, as sequenced in a study of human T cells and chemical hapten exposure. TCRdb fed the RACE reads into MiXCR, producing one record per CDR3 protein. This sample yields 35,000 to 50,000 distinct CDR3 sequences, of which 3.7% are seen a single time; about 6% belongs to the top ten. The time point: healthy volunteer bleed at 6 weeks. It was from unfractionated whole blood that total RNA was extracted. Material: whole blood. Receptors originate from a human donor in good health. Some clones in this sample may be carry-over from other donors' samples.

The J gene is TRBJ2-3, the V gene TRBV7-2, with D unclear. Germline CDR1 SGHTA, CDR2 FQGNSA. The V and J ends lost 3 bases and 2 bases respectively, with 9 bases between them. The CDR3 is 14 amino acids. The CDR3 loop reads CASSFYTHTDTQYF. For the CDR3, the DNA is TGTGCCAGCAGCTTCTACACTCACACAGATACGCAGTATTTT.

This clonotype was counted many times. The rearrangement uses TRBV28 and TRBJ2-1; the D gene could be TRBD1 or TRBD2 (5 bases each). The CDR3 loop spans 15 amino acids. Trimming took 6 bases from V and 10 from J, leaving 22 bases between them. Germline assignment: CDR1 MDHEN and CDR2 SYDVKM. CDR3 in DNA: TGTGCCAGCAGCCCCCCGGGGACCTACAATGAAGAGCAGTTCTTC. Encoded protein: CASSPPGTYNEEQFF.

The V and J genes are TRBV12-3 or TRBV12-4 and TRBJ2-3, with D tentatively TRBD1 or TRBD2 (5 bases each). The ends were cut back, 6 bases at V and 4 bases at J, with 20 bases in the middle. The CDR3 runs to 16 residues. The CDR3 region is CASSPGKGLMADTQYF. For the CDR3, the DNA is TGTGCCAGCAGCCCCGGGAAGGGGCTGATGGCAGATACGCAGTATTTT.

This clonotype was observed at least ten times. The rearrangement links TRBV29-1 to TRBJ2-5; D is uncertain. Trimming removed 5 bases at V and 0 bases at J, with 4 bases between. The CDR3 sequence is 11 residues long. Germline loops: CDR1 SQVTM, CDR2 ANQGSEA. CDR3: CSVHYQETQYF. DNA for the CDR3: TGCAGCGTTCACTACCAAGAGACCCAGTACTTC.

This clonotype occurred many times. The chain links TRBV4-1 to TRBJ1-2, with D hard to call. The CDR3 covers 15 residues. V lost 4 bases and J 2 bases, leaving 14 bases between the germline ends. Germline values: CDR1 MGHRA, CDR2 YSYEKL. CDR3 nucleotide sequence: TGCGCCAGCAGCCCACTCTCTGTGCCCAACTATGGCTACACCTTC. Translation: CASSPLSVPNYGYTF.

This clonotype was seen repeatedly, ten times or more. V and J are TRBV29-1 and TRBJ2-7; D is ambiguous. With 4 bases removed from V and 4 bases from J, the gap between germline ends came to 11 bases. Germline assignment: CDR1 SQVTM and CDR2 ANQGSEA. The CDR3 totals 12 residues. The CDR3 nucleotides are TGCAGCGTTGCGGGCGGCTATTACGAGCAGTACTTC. This encodes CSVAGGYYEQYF.

This clonotype was detected ten times or more. V gene TRBV20-1 combines with J gene TRBJ2-2, with D perhaps given as TRBD1 or TRBD2 (6 bases each). Deletions cut 1 base from V and 0 bases from J, with 9 bases between. There are 15 residues in the CDR3. Germline V lookup: CDR1 DFQATT, CDR2 SNEGSKA (reference sequence). CDR3 loop: CSARGRGPNTGELFF. CDR3 in DNA: TGCAGTGCTAGAGGCCGGGGGCCGAACACCGGGGAGCTGTTTTTT.

This clonotype was recorded at least ten times. The gene calls are TRBV7-6 and TRBJ2-3, with D hard to call. This CDR3 has 11 residues. Germline-derived CDR1 and CDR2 are SGHVS and FNYEAQ. The ends were cut back, 3 bases at V and 11 bases at J, with 9 bases in the middle. In DNA, the CDR3 is TGTGCCAGCAGCTTCTCCCAAGTGCAGTATTTT. Protein product: CASSFSQVQYF.

This clonotype was seen more than once but under ten times. This chain connects TRBV12-3 or TRBV12-4 to TRBJ1-2; D is unclear. There are 15 residues in the CDR3. Trimming left V 3 bases short and J 2 bases short, with 13 bases between. The CDR3 DNA reads as TGTGCCAGCAGTTTGTCCCGGTCAGCCAACTATGGCTACACCTTC. Translating it yields CASSLSRSANYGYTF.

This clonotype occurred a few times. V usage is TRBV2 and J usage is TRBJ1-5; possibly TRBD1 for D (6 bases). The CDR3 sequence is 14 residues long. Per the germline V gene, CDR1 is SNHLY and CDR2 is FYNNEI. V lost 6 bases to trimming and J lost 2 bases, with 11 bases between them. This CDR3 is CASSADSRNQPQHF. Here the CDR3 DNA reads TGTGCCAGCAGCGCGGACAGCCGCAATCAGCCCCAGCATTTT.

This clonotype was found many times. V and J are TRBV6-1 and TRBJ1-1, with no clear D. This CDR3 has 16 residues. V was cut by 2 bases and J by 0 bases, with 13 bases left in between. CDR1 is MNHNS, CDR2 SASEGT, per germline. CDR3 coding DNA: TGTGCCAGCAGTGAATGGGGAGGAAGTATGAACACTGAAGCTTTCTTT. Encoded protein: CASSEWGGSMNTEAFF.

This clonotype was seen ten or more times. The V call is TRBV28, the J call TRBJ2-3; 8 bases are shared with TRBD1. The germline gives CDR1 MDHEN, CDR2 SYDVKM. This CDR3 spans 16 amino acids. With V trimmed by 6 bases and J by 7 bases, 15 bases remained unmatched. The CDR3 sequence: CASSSHRDRRSNTQYF. As DNA, the CDR3 is TGTGCCAGCAGCTCCCACCGGGACAGGAGATCAAATACGCAGTATTTT.

In its sample, this clonotype was seen many times. The gene calls are TRBV4-1 and TRBJ2-3; 7 bases fit TRBD2. The V gene's germline CDR1 is MGHRA and CDR2 YSYEKL. V was pared by 1 base and J by 5 bases, with 15 bases of the junction left unmatched. The CDR3 covers 18 residues. CDR3 coding DNA: TGCGCCAGCAGCCAAGGTCCCCAAGTCGGGAGGTTTGGAGATACGCAGTATTTT. This codes for CASSQGPQVGRFGDTQYF.

Many counts were recorded for this clonotype. V is TRBV4-2 and J is TRBJ2-3, with 9 nucleotides matching TRBD2. Germline assignment: CDR1 LGHNA and CDR2 YNFKEQ. Trimming cost V 3 bases and J 2 bases; bases outside gene matches: 12. CDR3 size: 18 residues. The CDR3 spells CASSHWRASGTNTDTQYF. Here the CDR3 DNA reads TGTGCCAGCAGCCATTGGAGGGCTAGCGGGACTAACACAGATACGCAGTATTTT.

This clonotype was observed many times. V gene TRBV5-1 combines with J gene TRBJ2-1; D not resolved. The germline CDR1 and CDR2 sequences are SGHRS and YFSETQ. This CDR3 has 11 amino acids. V was pared by 5 bases and J by 7 bases, with 7 bases between. The CDR3 coding sequence is TGCGCCAGCAGTAGTGGGAATGAGCAGTTCTTC. Encoded protein: CASSSGNEQFF.

The rearrangement joins TRBV24-1 to TRBJ2-3; tentatively, D is TRBD1 (7 bases). V was cut by 6 bases and J by 3 bases, with 18 bases left in between. This CDR3 has 16 amino acids. CDR1 and CDR2 from the germline V gene are KGHDR and SFDVKD. As DNA, the CDR3 is TGTGCCACCAGTACAGGGGACTTCGGGCAAACAGATACGCAGTATTTT. Amino acid sequence: CATSTGDFGQTDTQYF.

This clonotype has ten or more counts. V and J are TRBV6-5 and TRBJ1-6; D call uncertain. The CDR3 sequence is 19 residues long. Germline V gene lookup returns CDR1 MNHEY and CDR2 SVGAGI. V was cut by 2 bases and J by 9 bases, with 26 bases left in between. CDR3 region: CASSYRADNSPLHLSPLHF. The CDR3 DNA follows: TGTGCCAGCAGTTACAGGGCCGATAATTCACCCCTCCACCTTTCACCCCTCCACTTT.

This clonotype was detected ten times or more. The chain links TRBV24-1 to TRBJ1-2; D unresolved. V shed 0 bases and J shed 6 bases, with 10 bases lying between them. Germline assignment: CDR1 KGHDR and CDR2 SFDVKD. This CDR3 spans 14 amino acids. The CDR3 coding sequence is TGTGCCACCAGTGATTTGAGCCGGAGCAATGGCTACACCTTC. This translates into CATSDLSRSNGYTF.

In this sample, this clonotype turned up many times. The chain has TRBV28 and TRBJ1-2; no clear D gene. V was shortened by 1 base and J by 4 bases, with 10 bases between the two germline ends. The CDR3 is made up of 14 amino acids. Germline lookup yields CDR1 MDHEN and CDR2 SYDVKM. CDR3 loop: CASSLLSTVYGYTF. CDR3 sequence (DNA): TGTGCCAGCAGTTTATTGAGCACAGTCTATGGCTACACCTTC.

This clonotype appeared a single time. The junction departs from germline at one end; a sequencing error may be responsible. V is TRBV6-4 and J is TRBJ2-2; possibly TRBD2 for D (5 bases). CDR1 MRHNA and CDR2 SNTAGT come from the germline V gene. This CDR3 is built from 14 residues. The CDR3 DNA follows: TGTGCCAGCAATGACATGCCCGGGGCCGGGGAGCTGTTTTTT. This translates into CASNDMPGAGELFF.

The V and J genes are TRBV20-1 and TRBJ2-2; 7 nucleotides align to TRBD2. The V gene's germline CDR1 is DFQATT and CDR2 SNEGSKA (reference sequence). V was pared by 1 base and J by 1 base, with 0 bases of the junction left unmatched. The CDR3 has 14 residues. CDR3 nucleotides: TGCAGTGCTAGAGGGACTAGGAACACCGGGGAGCTGTTTTTT. Translated: CSARGTRNTGELFF.

This clonotype has ten or more counts. The CDR3 region is CASSQTGTGGYTF. CDR3 nucleotides: TGTGCCAGCAGCCAGACAGGGACGGGCGGCTACACCTTC. V usage is TRBV7-3 and J usage is TRBJ1-2, with TRBD1 identical over 7 bases. The J segment lost 8 bases and the V segment lost 5 bases, leaving 8 bases of the junction unmatched. Germline values: CDR1 SGHTA, CDR2 FQGTGA. The CDR3 is 13 amino acids.

The V gene is TRBV6-5, the J gene TRBJ1-1; D gene unclear. The CDR3 has 13 amino acids. Looked up from germline, CDR1 is MNHEY and CDR2 is SVGAGI. The V gene lost 6 bases and the J gene lost 6 bases, with 14 bases spanning the gap. CDR3 DNA: TGTGCCAGCAGCCCTATTAAGGCCGCTGAAGCTTTCTTT. Translation: CASSPIKAAEAFF.

This chain connects TRBV5-1 to TRBJ2-1, with TRBD1 matching over 7 bases. With 7 bases clipped from V and 1 base from J, the junction kept 2 bases outside the gene matches. The CDR3 contains 13 residues. CDR1 is SGHRS, CDR2 YFSETQ, per germline. The CDR3 DNA reads as TGCGCCAGCTCAGGGGGATCCTACAATGAGCAGTTCTTC. It encodes CASSGGSYNEQFF.

This clonotype has at least ten counts. V and J are TRBV3-1 and TRBJ1-2; a possible D gene is TRBD1 (6 bases). Germline CDR1 and CDR2: LGHDT and YNNKEL (reference sequence). The CDR3 is 14 residues long. Trimming cost V 4 bases and J 6 bases, with 15 bases left between them. CDR3 in DNA: TGTGCCAGCAGCCCTTTACAGGGACTAGATGGCTACACCTTC. It codes for CASSPLQGLDGYTF. The complete variable domain, with remaining parts taken from reference TRBV3-1 and TRBJ1-2, reads DTAVSQTPKYLVTQMGNDKSIKCEQNLGHDTMYWYKQDSKKFLKIMFSYNNKELIINETVPNRFSPKSPDKAHLNLHINSLELGDSAVYFCASSPLQGLDGYTFGSGTRLTVV.